This TCR beta chain was sequenced for a study of shared clonotypes between healthy human individuals. The study's findings and limits: The small donor group covered limited genetic and exposure diversity.

TCRdb keeps only in-frame clones here, not all; method: immunoSEQ multiplex PCR. The data contain around 2,000,000 clones, approximately 95% of them seen just once; the ten biggest clones take up 0.13%. Healthy HIV-negative adults with no recent acute infections or vaccinations were recruited as donors. In regard to this clone: The antigen remains undetermined.

CDR1 is GTSNPN and CDR2 is SVGIG in the germline V gene (reference sequence). This CDR3 is built from 13 residues. V lost 5 bases and J lost 2, with 13 bases in between. The receptor was isolated from a man aged 18-30 years in good health. The rearrangement joins TRBV30 to TRBJ2-7; D unclear. Sequences were obtained from naive CD4+ T cells sorted from blood. Subset specified: CD45RA+ positively selected. The CDR3 DNA follows: TGTGCCTGGGGTGGCTCTTCGACCTACGAGCAGTACTTC. Amino acids: CAWGGSSTYEQYF.